This TCR beta chain was found in a study of CD8+ T cells in alopecia areata. Study outcomes and limitations: Mice showed clearer TCR sharing than patients did, a gap that was possibly HLA-related. Lesional scalp, especially alopecia totalis/universalis, showed higher clonality than normal scalp.

Researchers took lesional scalp punch biopsies and peripheral blood from people who were alopecia areata patients. CD4+ and CD8+ T cells were sorted from PBMCs. Comments on this clone: Its antigen is unknown.

The authors extracted RNA and reverse transcribed it into cDNA as the sequencing template. Clones were sequenced by immunoSEQ multiplex PCR, and TCRdb holds only the in-frame ones, with some missing. The sample holds 110,000 or so clones; 45% to 60% are singletons and the top ten take roughly a quarter. V gave up 4 bases and J gave up 7 bases, with 14 bases separating them. This CDR3 is 13 amino acids long. Germline V gives CDR1 SQVTM, CDR2 ANQGSEA. The chain couples TRBV29-1 to TRBJ2-1; possible D gene TRBD2, 6 bases. The TCR comes from a human donor with alopecia areata. The sequenced sample was NKG2D-low CD8+ T cells sorted from blood. The CDR3 nucleotides read TGCAGCGTTGCGGGCGGGACTTTGAATGAGCAGTTCTTC. Translated: CSVAGGTLNEQFF.